Below, 20 T cell receptor beta chains from the same sample are listed, as sequenced in a study of beta chain features in type 1 diabetes. Expressed TCRB transcripts were sequenced because the isolated RNA had all been reverse transcribed beforehand. Produced via immunoSEQ multiplex PCR; TCRdb's table is partial and in-frame only. The sample has 300,000 to 350,000 clones; 14% are singletons. Specimen: central memory CD4+ T cells from blood. These receptors all come from a young man in good health.

This clone was observed a few times. The genes are TRBV11-2 and TRBJ2-1; 16 nucleotides align to TRBD2. Trimming at V came to 4 bases and at J to 10 bases, leaving 7 bases not matched to a gene. The CDR3 is 16 amino acids. Germline loops: CDR1 SGHAT, CDR2 FQNNGV. Here the CDR3 DNA reads TGTGCCAGCAGCTGGCCGGGACTAGCGGGAGGGGGCGAGCAGTTCTTC. Protein: CASSWPGLAGGGEQFF.

This clone came up a few times. This specimen includes other DNA sequences encoding the same CDR3. V is TRBV18 and J is TRBJ2-2; D uncertain. The CDR3 runs 15 residues. V shed 3 bases and J shed 1 base, with 9 bases lying between them. From germline, CDR1 is KGHSH and CDR2 LQKENI. CDR3 in amino acids: CASSPLPGNTGELFF. CDR3 in DNA: TGTGCCAGCTCACCCCTACCTGGGAACACCGGGGAGCTGTTTTTT.

This clone was detected a few times. V and J are TRBV21-1 and TRBJ2-5; the DNA was not compared with TRBD2, the D call given in the table. TRBV21-1 is designated a pseudogene. The CDR3 has 16 residues. The CDR3 DNA is TGTGCCAGCAGCAGAGAGACTTCCGGGGGTCGGGAGACCCAGTACTTC. This sequence encodes CASSRETSGGRETQYF.

This clone was seen a few times. This sequence joins TRBV25-1 and TRBJ2-1; no reliable D call. V lost 5 bases to trimming and J lost 7 bases, with 6 bases between them. The CDR3 sequence is 11 residues long. Germline assignment: CDR1 MGHDK and CDR2 SYGVNS. Written as DNA, the CDR3 is TGTGCCAGCAGTCCTCGTAATGAGCAGTTCTTC. Its translation is CASSPRNEQFF.

This chain joins TRBV27 and TRBJ1-5; no clear D gene. The CDR3 is 13 residues long. V was cut by 6 bases and J by 4 bases, with 10 bases left in between. Per the germline V gene, CDR1 is MNHEY and CDR2 is SMNVEV (reference sequence). The CDR3 sequence: CASSIKWNQPQHF. CDR3 coding DNA: TGTGCCAGCAGCATAAAATGGAATCAGCCCCAGCATTTT.

This chain connects TRBV7-2 to TRBJ2-3; no clear D. Trimming stripped 1 base from V and 2 bases from J, with 10 bases between. From germline, CDR1 is SGHTA and CDR2 FQGNSA. The length of the CDR3 is 15 residues. The CDR3 is CASSLDYPSTDTQYF. CDR3 nucleotides: TGTGCCAGCAGCTTAGACTACCCTTCCACAGATACGCAGTATTTT.

This clone was recorded a few times. J is TRBJ2-1 and V is TRBV27; 8 bases fit TRBD1. J was trimmed by 12 bases and V by 6 bases; bases with no gene match: 7. This CDR3 is 12 amino acids long. Germline CDR1 MNHEY, CDR2 SMNVEV (reference sequence). This CDR3 reads CASRTGAGGQFF. Here the CDR3 DNA reads TGTGCCAGCAGGACAGGGGCAGGCGGGCAGTTCTTC.

The V call is TRBV6-6, the J call TRBJ1-2; weak D call: TRBD1 (5 bases). Trimming cost V 5 bases and J 6 bases, with 16 bases left between them. The CDR3 loop spans 14 amino acids. CDR1 and CDR2 from the germline V gene are MNHNY and SVGAGI (reference sequence). CDR3 in DNA: TGTGCCAGCAGTCTCCACTCTGTAGGGGATGGCTACACCTTC. This translates into CASSLHSVGDGYTF.

The rearrangement joins TRBV6-6 to TRBJ2-3; D uncertain. This CDR3 comprises 12 residues. Germline V gene sequence: CDR1 MNHNY, CDR2 SVGAGI (reference sequence). V lost 7 bases and J lost 5, with 10 bases in between. The CDR3 region has the DNA TGTGCCAGCAAAGGGTCAGGAGATACGCAGTATTTT. Its translation: CASKGSGDTQYF.

Only a few counts were recorded for this clone. The rearrangement links TRBV5-1 to TRBJ2-7, with D tentatively TRBD1 (6 bases). V was cut by 0 bases and J by 3 bases, with 19 bases left in between. CDR1 and CDR2 from the germline V gene are SGHRS and YFSETQ. The length of the CDR3 is 17 residues. The CDR3 spells CASSLGRARQGFYEQYF. The DNA of the CDR3 is TGCGCCAGCAGCTTGGGACGGGCGAGGCAGGGGTTCTACGAGCAGTACTTC.

This clone came up a few times. This chain connects TRBV4-1 to TRBJ1-5; a possible D gene is TRBD1 (5 bases). V was cut by 5 bases and J by 3 bases, with 8 bases left in between. CDR1 and CDR2 (germline): MGHRA, YSYEKL. The CDR3 is 13 residues long. CDR3 loop: CASSETVNQPQHF. CDR3 nucleotide sequence: TGCGCCAGCAGCGAGACAGTCAATCAGCCCCAGCATTTT.

This clone was counted between two and nine times. The chain combines TRBV11-3 with TRBJ2-4, with D possibly TRBD2 on 7 matching bases. Germline V CDR1 and CDR2: SGHNT, YENEEA. This CDR3 has 17 amino acids. V gave up 5 bases and J gave up 1 base, with 18 bases separating them. The CDR3 DNA reads TGTGCCAGCAGCCCGAGGGGGGGGCCCGGGGCCAAAAACATTCAGTACTTC. This codes for CASSPRGGPGAKNIQYF.

The chain links TRBV11-3 to TRBJ2-2, with D hard to call. The germline gives CDR1 SGHNT, CDR2 YENEEA. V lost 1 base and J lost 9, with 9 bases in between. The CDR3 spans 13 residues. The CDR3 DNA is TGTGCCAGCAGCTTAGGGGCGCTACGGGAGCTGTTTTTT. As protein: CASSLGALRELFF. The full variable domain, with the rest looked up from reference TRBV11-3 and TRBJ2-2, is EAGVVQSPRYKIIEKKQPVAFWCNPISGHNTLYWYLQNLGQGPELLIRYENEEAVDDSQLPKDRFSAERLKGVDSTLKIQPAELGDSAVYLCASSLGALRELFFGEGSRLTVL.

This chain connects TRBV27 to TRBJ2-7; TRBD1 matches 7 bases. V shed 5 bases, J shed 2 bases, and the junction held 6 bases outside the gene matches. This CDR3 spans 14 amino acids. Per germline, CDR1 MNHEY and CDR2 SMNVEV (reference sequence). CDR3 protein: CASSPSGQAYEQYF. Here the CDR3 DNA reads TGTGCCAGCAGTCCATCCGGACAGGCCTACGAGCAGTACTTC.

The J gene is TRBJ2-7, the V gene TRBV7-6; D possibly uses TRBD1 or TRBD2 (5 bases each). Germline V gene lookup returns CDR1 SGHVS and CDR2 FNYEAQ. Between the trimmed V and J ends, which lost 2 bases and 7 bases, there was a span of 15 bases. This CDR3 region has 14 residues. The CDR3 DNA reads TGTGCCAGCAGCTTATCGAGGGCAGGGCAGGAGCAGTACTTC. It is translated as CASSLSRAGQEQYF.

The chain has TRBV6-5 and TRBJ2-3, with TRBD2 identical over 7 bases. The CDR3 consists of 13 residues. Germline-derived CDR1 and CDR2 are MNHEY and SVGAGI. Germline trimming cut 8 bases from V and 2 bases from J; bases unmatched to any gene: 4. The CDR3 spells CASQRDFTDTQYF. CDR3 nucleotide sequence: TGTGCCAGCCAGCGGGACTTCACAGATACGCAGTATTTT.

This chain joins TRBV11-1 and TRBJ2-1; D may be TRBD1 (7 bases). The CDR3 loop spans 16 amino acids. The V end was cut by 5 bases, the J end by 6 bases, with 20 bases between. CDR1 and CDR2 from the germline V gene are SGHAT and FQDESV (reference sequence). Here the CDR3 DNA reads TGTGCCAGCAGCCGGGTAGGGGGCGGGACCGCCAATGAGCAGTTCTTC. This encodes CASSRVGGGTANEQFF.

The V gene is TRBV5-8, the J gene TRBJ1-5; the match to TRBD1 covers 10 bases. Trimming took 4 bases from V and 0 from J; bases not matched to a gene: 7. Germline CDR1 reads SGHTS; CDR2 reads YDEGEE. This CDR3 has 17 residues. CDR3 coding DNA: TGTGCCAGCAGCCCGGGACAGGGGATGTTTAGCAATCAGCCCCAGCATTTT. Translated, it gives CASSPGQGMFSNQPQHF.

This clone has only a few counts. The chain recombines TRBV9 with TRBJ1-1; 7 positions agree with TRBD1. Germline V lookup: CDR1 SGDLS, CDR2 YYNGEE. With V trimmed by 0 bases and J by 5 bases, 13 bases remained unmatched. CDR3 size: 17 residues. In nucleotides, the CDR3 is TGTGCCAGCAGCGTAGGCCCACAGGGGTCTACAGCGACTGAAGCTTTCTTT. Protein sequence: CASSVGPQGSTATEAFF.

This clone occurred many times. The same CDR3 can be traced to other DNA sequences in this sample. The rearrangement joins TRBV18 to TRBJ1-1; unclear D gene. The CDR3 sequence is 11 residues long. In germline, CDR1 is KGHSH, CDR2 LQKENI. V was shortened by 3 bases and J by 2 bases, with 1 base between the two germline ends. For the CDR3, the DNA is TGTGCCAGCTCACCTAACACTGAAGCTTTCTTT. Protein: CASSPNTEAFF.